This paragraph reports one TCR beta chain. The repertoire was sequenced with immunoSEQ multiplex PCR; TCRdb's copy has only in-frame clones and lacks some. The sample contains roughly 10,000 clones, approximately 91% of which appear only once. These data are taken from a study of blood T cell dynamics during melanoma immunotherapy. Across the study: Patients with metastatic melanoma got pembrolizumab or nivolumab-ipilimumab as first-line care.

This sample's time point: week 3, after first cycle of checkpoint inhibitor. Prior systemic cancer therapy, immunosuppressant use and other active malignancies excluded patients. Sequenced material: blood, taken from a patient treated with checkpoint blockade. The receptor comes from a human donor with melanoma.

CDR3 sequence reads: CASRLQESSYEQYF. The CDR3 bases are TGCGCCAGCAGGCTACAGGAAAGCTCCTACGAGCAGTACTTC. V and J are TRBV10-2 and TRBJ2-7; weak D call: TRBD1 (5 bases). The CDR3 has 14 residues. Germline lookup yields CDR1 WSHSY and CDR2 SAAADI. Between the trimmed V and J ends, which lost 6 bases and 0 bases, there was a span of 12 bases.